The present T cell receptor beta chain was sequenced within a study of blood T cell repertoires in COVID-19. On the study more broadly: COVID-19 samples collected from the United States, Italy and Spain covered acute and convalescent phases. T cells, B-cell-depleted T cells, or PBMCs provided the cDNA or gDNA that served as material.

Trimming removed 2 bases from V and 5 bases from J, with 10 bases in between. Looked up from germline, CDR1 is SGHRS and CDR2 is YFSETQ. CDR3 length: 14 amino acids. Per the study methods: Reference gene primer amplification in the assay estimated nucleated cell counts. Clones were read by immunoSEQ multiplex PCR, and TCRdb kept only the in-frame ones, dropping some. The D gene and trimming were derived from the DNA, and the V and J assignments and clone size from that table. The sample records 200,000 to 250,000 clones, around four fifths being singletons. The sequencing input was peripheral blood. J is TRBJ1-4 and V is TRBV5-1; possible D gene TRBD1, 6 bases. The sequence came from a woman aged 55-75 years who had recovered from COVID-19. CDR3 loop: CASSLYGQNEKLFF. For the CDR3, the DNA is TGCGCCAGCAGCTTATACGGACAGAATGAAAAACTGTTTTTT.